A selection of T cell receptor beta chains follows, all from one sample in a study of control samples from healthy donors and cancer patients. Profiling relied on immunoSEQ multiplex PCR, and the TCRdb table lists in-frame clones only, not all of them. The sample gives more than 150,000 clones, roughly 93% of which show up once; roughly 1.5% is in the top ten. The specimen was blood. Every receptor here comes from a man between 18 and 35 years old in good health. The CDR3 runs from the conserved cysteine through the conserved F or W. A D gene is named only where the DNA matches it firmly. The size field is filled for only some rows; it gives once, few, many or a size class.

clone_size	d_call	v_call	j_call	cdr3_nt	cdr3_aa
once	-	TRBV5-1	TRBJ2-3	TGCGCCAGCAGCTTTCAAGTTTCGTGGACAAGCACAGATACGCAGTATTTT	CASSFQVSWTSTDTQYF
once	-	TRBV19	TRBJ2-1	TGTGCCAGTACCGACCCGGGGGCGGGGAGTGACAATGAGCAGTTCTTC	CASTDPGAGSDNEQFF
-	-	TRBV12-3/TRBV12-4	TRBJ2-5	TGTGCCAGCAGTTTATGGGGAGAGACCCAGTACTTC	CASSLWGETQYF
-	TRBD1	TRBV6-1	TRBJ1-1	TGTGCCAGCAGTGAGTGGACAGGGAACCCTTTCATGAACACTGAAGCTTTCTTT	CASSEWTGNPFMNTEAFF
-	-	TRBV6-4	TRBJ2-7	TGTGCCAGCAGTGACTGCGAGGACACCTACTCCTACGAGCAGTACTTC	CASSDCEDTYSYEQYF
-	-	TRBV19	TRBJ2-2	TGTGCCAGCACATCTAGCCTCGGGCCTAACACCGGGGAGCTGTTTTTT	CASTSSLGPNTGELFF
-	-	TRBV10-3	TRBJ2-2	TGTGCCATCAGTGTACGGCAGGGGGGAGCTGGGGAGCTGTTTTTT	CAISVRQGGAGELFF
-	-	TRBV12-3/TRBV12-4	TRBJ1-1	TGTGCCAGCAGTCCAGTGAACACTGAAGCTTTCTTT	CASSPVNTEAFF
-	-	TRBV6-4	TRBJ2-1	TGTGCCAGCAGTGAAGACGTAACCGGGCAGTTCTTC	CASSEDVTGQFF
-	-	TRBV2	TRBJ1-4	TGTGCCAGCAGTGATTACTGGGCTAATGAAAAACTGTTTTTT	CASSDYWANEKLFF
few	-	TRBV6-5	TRBJ2-7	TGTGCCAGCAGCGACAGAAACTACGAGCAGTACTTC	CASSDRNYEQYF
-	-	TRBV28	TRBJ2-1	TGTGCCAGCAAGGGTCAGGGAGCGAGCTCCTACAATGAGCAGTTCTTC	CASKGQGASSYNEQFF
-	-	TRBV2	TRBJ2-7	TGTGCCAGCAGGGCTGACAGGTCAAGGGCCTACGAGCAGTACTTC	CASRADRSRAYEQYF
-	-	TRBV7-3	TRBJ2-7	TGTGCCAGCAGCCCATCCTGGAACTCCTACGAGCAGTACTTC	CASSPSWNSYEQYF
-	-	TRBV18	TRBJ2-5	TGTGCCAGCTCAGTAAGCCAAGAGACCCAGTACTTC	CASSVSQETQYF
-	-	TRBV19	TRBJ2-4	TGTGCCAGTGGCTTGCAGGCCAAAAACATTCAGTACTTC	CASGLQAKNIQYF
-	-	TRBV28	TRBJ2-1	TGTGCCAGCAGTTTTATTTACAATGAGCAGTTCTTC	CASSFIYNEQFF
-	-	TRBV4-1	TRBJ2-5	TGCGCCAGCAGCCAAGGGGGGCTTAAGGAGACCCAGTACTTC	CASSQGGLKETQYF
-	TRBD1	TRBV5-4	TRBJ1-1	TGTGCCAGCAGCCCCCGGGACAGGGCTACTGAAGCTTTCTTT	CASSPRDRATEAFF
-	-	TRBV19	TRBJ1-1	TGTGCCAGCGACGACAGTTTGAACACTGAAGCTTTCTTT	CASDDSLNTEAFF
-	-	TRBV18	TRBJ2-7	TGTGCCAGCTCACCAACAGCCTCCTACGAGCAGTACTTC	CASSPTASYEQYF
-	-	TRBV4-1	TRBJ1-3	TGCGCCAGCAGCCAAGAGCGGGGCGACACCATATATTTT	CASSQERGDTIYF
-	TRBD1	TRBV28	TRBJ1-4	TGTGCCAGCAGCAACAGGGGGGACGAAAAACTGTTTTTT	CASSNRGDEKLFF
-	-	TRBV2	TRBJ2-3	TGTGCCAGCAGGGCTAGGTCAGATACGCAGTATTTT	CASRARSDTQYF
-	TRBD2	TRBV7-2	TRBJ2-1	TGTGCCAGCAGCTTAGCCCCGGGGGGGCCACATGAGCAGTTCTTC	CASSLAPGGPHEQFF
-	-	TRBV7-2	TRBJ2-2	TGTGCCAGCAGCTTAAGGATAGAAGGGGAGCTGTTTTTT	CASSLRIEGELFF
-	TRBD1	TRBV10-3	TRBJ1-2	TGTGCCGCCGGGACAGGGAACTATGGCTACACCTTC	CAAGTGNYGYTF
-	-	TRBV11-2	TRBJ2-7	TGTGCCAGCAGCTTCCTGACTGGGACGTCTTCCTACGAGCAGTACTTC	CASSFLTGTSSYEQYF
-	-	TRBV27	TRBJ1-4	TGTGCCAGTCGGGGGGGGGCTAATGAAAAACTGTTTTTT	CASRGGANEKLFF
-	-	TRBV3-1/TRBV3-2	TRBJ1-3	TGTGCCAGCAGCCAAGCCGGGTTTGCTGGAAGCACCATATATTTT	CASSQAGFAGSTIYF
-	TRBD2	TRBV5-1	TRBJ2-2	TGCGCCAGCAGCTCCACAGCGACTAGCGGGGGTTCCGGGGAGCTGTTTTTT	CASSSTATSGGSGELFF
-	-	TRBV1	TRBJ1-4	TGCACCAGCAGCCAGCGATGCCAACCGGGACAGGGGTATGAAAAACTGTTTTTT	CTSSQRCQPGQGYEKLFF
-	TRBD2	TRBV18	TRBJ2-3	TGTGCCAGCTCCCCAGGGACTAGCGGAACAGATACGCAGTATTTT	CASSPGTSGTDTQYF
-	-	TRBV5-8	TRBJ1-6	TGTGCCAGCAGCTTTGGGTTCCTGGGGAATTCACCCCTCCACTTT	CASSFGFLGNSPLHF
-	TRBD2	TRBV7-9	TRBJ2-3	TGTGCCAGCAGCCCTAAAAGCGGGGCAGGGACAGATACGCAGTATTTT	CASSPKSGAGTDTQYF
-	-	TRBV11-2	TRBJ2-7	TGTGCCAGCAGCTCTTGGGACATCTCCTACGAGCAGTACTTC	CASSSWDISYEQYF
-	-	TRBV15	TRBJ1-1	TGTGCCACCAGCAGAGATCCATCAGGGGCGTTGAACACTGAAGCTTTCTTT	CATSRDPSGALNTEAFF
-	-	TRBV27	TRBJ1-4	TGTGCCAGCAGTTTTATGAATCCCCTTGCAACTAATGAAAAACTGTTTTTT	CASSFMNPLATNEKLFF
-	-	TRBV5-1	TRBJ1-1	TGCGCCAGCAGCTTGACGGGGAACACTGAAGCTTTCTTT	CASSLTGNTEAFF
-	TRBD2	TRBV5-6	TRBJ2-1	TGTGCCAGCAGCGTGCCGGGACTAGCGGGAAATGAGCAGTTCTTC	CASSVPGLAGNEQFF
-	TRBD1	TRBV2	TRBJ1-6	TGTGCCAAGCAGGGGGAGCCGGGACAGGCCAATAACTATAATTCACCCCTCCACTTT	CAKQGEPGQANNYNSPLHF
-	TRBD2	TRBV5-1	TRBJ2-1	TGCGCCAGCAGCCGATCCGGGACTAGCGGGGGGAATGAGCAGTTCTTC	CASSRSGTSGGNEQFF
-	-	TRBV6-2/TRBV6-3	TRBJ2-3	TGTGCCAGCAGCCAGAATGTAATAGAGACAGATACGCAGTATTTT	CASSQNVIETDTQYF
-	-	TRBV28	TRBJ2-2	TGTGCCAGCCAGCGGAGCACCGGGGAGCTGTTTTTT	CASQRSTGELFF
-	-	TRBV5-6	TRBJ1-5	TGTGCCAGCAAGGTAGGGGCCAGCAATCAGCCCCAGCATTTT	CASKVGASNQPQHF
-	-	TRBV5-6	TRBJ1-1	TGTGCCAGCAGCTTGCGACTCTTTAACACTGAAGCTTTCTTT	CASSLRLFNTEAFF
-	-	TRBV28	TRBJ1-5	TGTGCCAGCAGTTTAGGAGGGCGAAATCAGCCCCAGCATTTT	CASSLGGRNQPQHF
few	-	TRBV29-1	TRBJ2-1	TGCAGCGTTGGGTTGCGGATAGAGGGTGAGCAGTTCTTC	CSVGLRIEGEQFF
-	TRBD1	TRBV14	TRBJ1-3	TGTGCCAGCAGCCAAACCCGGGACAGGGTTAGGGACACCATATATTTT	CASSQTRDRVRDTIYF
-	-	TRBV3-1/TRBV3-2	TRBJ2-5	TGTGCCAGCAGCCAAGATCGTGGGAGTACGTCCCAGTACTTC	CASSQDRGSTSQYF
-	-	TRBV2	TRBJ2-2	TGTGCCAGCAGTGAGACCGGGGAGCTGTTTTTT	CASSETGELFF